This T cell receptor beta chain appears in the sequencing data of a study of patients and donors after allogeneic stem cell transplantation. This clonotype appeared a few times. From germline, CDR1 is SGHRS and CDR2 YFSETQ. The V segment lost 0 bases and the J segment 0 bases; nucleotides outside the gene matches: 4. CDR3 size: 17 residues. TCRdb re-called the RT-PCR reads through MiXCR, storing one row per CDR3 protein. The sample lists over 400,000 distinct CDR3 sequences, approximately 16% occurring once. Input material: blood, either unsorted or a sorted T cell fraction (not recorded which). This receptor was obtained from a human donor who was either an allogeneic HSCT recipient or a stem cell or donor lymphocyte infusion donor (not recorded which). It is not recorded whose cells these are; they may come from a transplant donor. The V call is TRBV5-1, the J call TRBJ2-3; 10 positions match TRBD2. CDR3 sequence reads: CASSLGSGGSSTDTQYF. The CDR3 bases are TGCGCCAGCAGCTTGGGTAGCGGGGGGTCTAGCACAGATACGCAGTATTTT.